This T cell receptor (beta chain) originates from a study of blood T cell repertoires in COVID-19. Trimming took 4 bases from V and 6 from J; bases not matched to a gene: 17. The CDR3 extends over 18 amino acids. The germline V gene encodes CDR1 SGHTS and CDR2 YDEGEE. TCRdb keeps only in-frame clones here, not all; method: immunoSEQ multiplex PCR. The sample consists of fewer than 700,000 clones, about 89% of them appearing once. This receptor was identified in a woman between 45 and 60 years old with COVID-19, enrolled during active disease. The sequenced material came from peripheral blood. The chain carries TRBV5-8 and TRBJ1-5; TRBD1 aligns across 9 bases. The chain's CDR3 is CASSLDRGGGEMSQPQHF. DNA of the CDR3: TGTGCCAGCAGCCTGGACAGGGGTGGGGGTGAGATGTCTCAGCCCCAGCATTTT.